Following are 27 T cell receptor beta chains from one sample sequenced in a study of blood T cell repertoires in COVID-19. Generated by immunoSEQ multiplex PCR, the TCRdb table keeps only in-frame clones and is missing some. The sample lists 190,000 or so clones, around 87% occurring once. Source material: peripheral blood. These receptors all come from a woman aged 18-30 years who had recovered from COVID-19.

The genes are TRBV7-2 and TRBJ1-5, with D uncertain. V was pared by 1 base and J by 5 bases, with 6 bases between. The CDR3 is 13 residues long. The V gene's germline CDR1 is SGHTA and CDR2 FQGNSA. In nucleotides, the CDR3 is TGTGCCAGCAGCTTAGTGGCGGATCAGCCCCAGCATTTT. Its protein is CASSLVADQPQHF.

The gene calls are TRBV4-3 and TRBJ2-7, with a tentative D call TRBD1 (6 bases). CDR3 length equals 14 residues. Trimming left V 9 bases short and J 0 bases short, with 15 bases between. From germline, CDR1 is LGHNA and CDR2 YSLEER. The CDR3 sequence is CASSRDTVSYEQYF. The DNA for the CDR3 is TGCGCCAGTTCTCGGGACACCGTCTCCTACGAGCAGTACTTC.

The chain is built from TRBV6-2 or TRBV6-3 and TRBJ2-7, with a possible D match to TRBD2 (6 bases). The V end was cut by 5 bases, the J end by 2 bases, with 19 bases between. The germline CDR1 and CDR2 sequences are MNHEY and SVGEGT. The CDR3 spans 16 residues. The CDR3 DNA sequence: TGTGCCAGCAGTCCGACCCGGGACTGGAACACCTACGAGCAGTACTTC. It translates to CASSPTRDWNTYEQYF.

The chain couples TRBV5-5 to TRBJ1-6; maybe TRBD1 (6 bases). V was pared by 2 bases and J by 6 bases, with 9 bases between. This CDR3 region has 14 residues. CDR1 and CDR2 from the germline V gene are SGHKS and YYEKEE (reference sequence). The CDR3 DNA follows: TGTGCCAGCAGCTTAGGGGGACCTAATTCACCCCTCCACTTT. Its protein is CASSLGGPNSPLHF.

The chain has TRBV6-5 and TRBJ1-2, with D perhaps matching TRBD1 (6 bases). The CDR3 consists of 12 residues. Germline assignment: CDR1 MNHEY and CDR2 SVGAGI. V lost 8 bases to trimming and J lost 4 bases, with 11 bases between them. The CDR3 DNA sequence: TGTGCCAGCTCCAGGGGACCCTATGGCTACACCTTC. Amino acids: CASSRGPYGYTF.

This clone was observed once. The chain recombines TRBV10-3 with TRBJ2-5, with 9 bases that match TRBD1. CDR1 is ENHRY, CDR2 SYGVKD, per germline. The CDR3 covers 14 residues. V gave up 4 bases and J gave up 4 bases; unmatched junction bases: 4. This CDR3 is CAISGGQGGETQYF. CDR3 DNA: TGTGCCATCAGTGGGGGACAGGGAGGAGAGACCCAGTACTTC.

This chain uses TRBV3-1 (or the pseudogene TRBV3-2) with TRBJ1-3; D might be TRBD1 (6 bases). V was trimmed by 1 base and J by 3 bases, leaving 7 bases between them. Germline loops: CDR1 LGHDT, CDR2 YNNKEL (reference sequence). The CDR3 is 14 residues long. The CDR3 region has the DNA TGTGCCAGCAGCCAAGCAGGGGATGGAAACACCATATATTTT. It is translated as CASSQAGDGNTIYF.

CDR3 DNA sequence: TGTGCCAGCAGGGTAAACAGGGGCCTATTCTTCTACGAGCAGTACTTC. Protein sequence: CASRVNRGLFFYEQYF. The chain joins TRBV27 to TRBJ2-7; TRBD1 matches 7 bases. The CDR3 has 16 amino acids. The ends lost 6 bases at V and 3 bases at J; junction bases unmatched: 14. Germline V lookup: CDR1 MNHEY, CDR2 SMNVEV (reference sequence).

CDR3 loop: CASSSGQGGYNEQFF. The CDR3 bases are TGTGCCAGCTCATCGGGACAGGGTGGATACAATGAGCAGTTCTTC. The chain has TRBV18 and TRBJ2-1, with TRBD1 matching over 9 bases. Germline V gene lookup returns CDR1 KGHSH and CDR2 LQKENI. The CDR3 has 15 amino acids. V was pared by 5 bases and J by 4 bases, with 6 bases of the junction left unmatched.

The CDR3 spells CASSLGAGPRPYEQYV. The DNA of the CDR3 is TGTGCCAGCAGCTTAGGGGCAGGGCCGAGGCCCTACGAGCAGTACGTC. The J gene is TRBJ2-7, the V gene TRBV7-2, with D possibly TRBD1 on 5 matching bases. V lost 1 base to trimming and J lost 2 bases, with 15 bases between them. CDR3 size: 16 residues. The V gene's germline CDR1 is SGHTA and CDR2 FQGNSA.

The chain has TRBV30 and TRBJ2-2, with no clear D. This CDR3 has 13 amino acids. The V and J ends lost 5 bases and 2 bases respectively, with 9 bases between them. The germline V gene encodes CDR1 GTSNPN and CDR2 SVGIG (reference sequence). The CDR3 DNA follows: TGTGCCTGGTCCTTGTTTAACACCGGGGAGCTGTTTTTT. Translation gives CAWSLFNTGELFF. Using reference TRBV30 and TRBJ2-2 for the parts outside the CDR3, the full variable domain is SQTIHQWPATLVQPVGSPLSLECTVEGTSNPNLYWYRQAAGRGLQLLFYSVGIGQISSEVPQNLSASRPQDRQFILSSKKLLLSDSGFYLCAWSLFNTGELFFGEGSRLTVL.

V and J are TRBV16 and TRBJ2-6; D unclear. This CDR3 has 14 residues. CDR1 and CDR2 (germline): KGHSY, FQNENV. Trimming pared 1 base from V and 2 bases from J, leaving 3 bases between. DNA for the CDR3: TGTGCCAGCAGCCAATACACTGGGGCCAACGTCCTGACTTTC. Its translation is CASSQYTGANVLTF.

V and J are TRBV5-1 and TRBJ2-1; 7 bases line up with TRBD1. After removal of 4 bases from V and 0 bases from J, the junction contained 4 bases not matched to a gene. The CDR3 spans 15 residues. Germline lookup yields CDR1 SGHRS and CDR2 YFSETQ. In DNA form, the CDR3 reads TGCGCCAGCAGCGGCTACAGGGGCTCCTACAATGAGCAGTTCTTC. It translates to CASSGYRGSYNEQFF.

This chain connects TRBV4-1 to TRBJ1-2, with 11 bases identical to TRBD1. The CDR3 totals 14 residues. Germline CDR1 is MGHRA and CDR2 is YSYEKL. V lost 1 base and J lost 6; bases outside the gene matches: 1. CDR3 sequence (DNA): TGCGCCAGCAGCCAAGTGGGACAGGGGGATGGCTACACCTTC. Translation: CASSQVGQGDGYTF.

The rearrangement links TRBV24-1 to TRBJ2-7, with 7 positions matching TRBD1. This CDR3 region has 17 residues. Germline V gives CDR1 KGHDR, CDR2 SFDVKD. The V segment lost 0 bases and the J segment 3 bases; nucleotides outside the gene matches: 10. CDR3 in DNA: TGTGCCACCAGTGATTTGCAAAGGGGGCCCATCCACTACGAGCAGTACGTC. As protein: CATSDLQRGPIHYEQYV.

This clone was counted once. The V call is TRBV19, the J call TRBJ2-1, with TRBD1 matching over 8 bases. J gave up 7 bases and V 1 base, and 3 bases lay outside the gene matches. CDR3 size: 14 residues. The germline V gene has CDR1 LNHDA and CDR2 SQIVND (reference sequence). The CDR3 coding sequence is TGTGCCAGTAGTATAGCAGGGGGCGGGAATGAGCAGTTCTTC. Residues: CASSIAGGGNEQFF. Drawing the rest from reference TRBV19 and TRBJ2-1, the complete variable domain is DGGITQSPKYLFRKEGQNVTLSCEQNLNHDAMYWYRQDPGQGLRLIYYSQIVNDFQKGDIAEGYSVSREKKESFPLTVTSAQKNPTAFYLCASSIAGGGNEQFFGPGTRLTVL.

This clone was detected a few times. The chain carries TRBV6-5 and TRBJ2-6, with 7 nucleotides matching TRBD1. Germline CDR1 is MNHEY and CDR2 is SVGAGI. This CDR3 is 15 amino acids long. V shed 5 bases and J 3 bases; nucleotides not matched to a gene: 4. In DNA, the CDR3 is TGTGCCAGCAGTACCCAGGGGGTTGGGGCCAACGTCCTGACTTTC. Amino acids: CASSTQGVGANVLTF.

This clone was observed a single time. The chain recombines TRBV6-5 with TRBJ2-7; TRBD1 might be the D (6 bases). V lost 2 bases and J lost 4, with 9 bases in between. The CDR3 runs to 13 residues. Germline V gives CDR1 MNHEY, CDR2 SVGAGI. CDR3 region: CASSYDRTYEQYF. The CDR3 DNA follows: TGTGCCAGCAGTTACGACAGGACATACGAGCAGTACTTC.

The V and J genes are TRBV27 and TRBJ2-7; D gene uncertain. Germline V gene data show CDR1 as MNHEY and CDR2 as SMNVEV (reference sequence). V was pared by 4 bases and J by 4 bases, with 14 bases between. There are 14 residues in the CDR3. CDR3 nucleotides: TGTGCCAGCAGTTCCGCCCAGAGGCAGTACGAGCAGTACGTC. It translates to CASSSAQRQYEQYV.

V is TRBV11-3 and J is TRBJ2-1, with 7 bases identical to TRBD2. The CDR3 loop spans 15 amino acids. With V trimmed by 1 base and J by 9 bases, 9 bases remained unmatched. Per germline, CDR1 SGHNT and CDR2 YENEEA. CDR3: CASSLGGRARTEQFF. CDR3 bases: TGTGCCAGCAGCTTAGGAGGGAGGGCACGTACTGAGCAGTTCTTC.

This chain joins TRBV24-1 and TRBJ1-2, with TRBD1 identical over 12 bases. The CDR3 totals 14 residues. V shed 5 bases and J 8 bases; nucleotides not matched to a gene: 5. CDR1 and CDR2 from the germline V gene are KGHDR and SFDVKD. The DNA of the CDR3 is TGTGCCACCAGTGGTGGGACAGGGGGCAGGGGCTACACCTTC. Its protein product is CATSGGTGGRGYTF.

The chain links TRBV27 to TRBJ2-3, with 15 bases identical to TRBD2. The CDR3 has 16 amino acids. The germline CDR1 and CDR2 sequences are MNHEY and SMNVEV (reference sequence). Losses at the gene ends were 5 bases for V and 5 bases for J; bases not matched to a gene: 5. The CDR3 sequence is CASSIGLAGGVDTQYF. CDR3 nucleotide sequence: TGTGCCAGCAGTATTGGACTAGCGGGAGGGGTAGATACGCAGTATTTT.

The chain joins TRBV5-1 to TRBJ2-3, with 12 bases fitting TRBD2. The V segment lost 4 bases and the J segment 6 bases; nucleotides outside the gene matches: 18. This CDR3 is 19 amino acids long. Germline CDR1 reads SGHRS; CDR2 reads YFSETQ. In DNA, the CDR3 is TGCGCCAGCAGCAACGTCCCCGGGACTAGCGGGCTAGGGACCGATACGCAGTATTTT. The encoded protein is CASSNVPGTSGLGTDTQYF.

The chain couples TRBV29-1 to TRBJ2-7; D is possibly TRBD1 (6 bases). V was shortened by 2 bases and J by 2 bases, with 13 bases between the two germline ends. Germline values: CDR1 SQVTM, CDR2 ANQGSEA. This CDR3 is 14 amino acids long. The CDR3 spells CSVELRDTTYEQYF. CDR3 nucleotide sequence: TGCAGCGTTGAACTTCGGGACACAACCTACGAGCAGTACTTC.

V and J are TRBV9 and TRBJ1-4; 10 nucleotides align to TRBD1. Per the germline V gene, CDR1 is SGDLS and CDR2 is YYNGEE. V gave up 4 bases and J gave up 8 bases; unmatched junction bases: 8. This CDR3 has 15 amino acids. Here the CDR3 DNA reads TGTGCCAGCAGCAGAACTGGACAGGGGGGAGAAAAACTGTTTTTT. It is translated as CASSRTGQGGEKLFF.

The V and J genes are TRBV20-1 and TRBJ1-2; no clear D. This CDR3 has 11 residues. Germline loops: CDR1 DFQATT, CDR2 SNEGSKA (reference sequence). V lost 6 bases, J lost 7 bases, and 12 bases lay in between. The DNA for the CDR3 is TGCAGTGCCCGCCTCCTCGGTGGCTACACCTTC. This encodes CSARLLGGYTF.

The CDR3 here is CASSQEQGRSSDQPQHF. In DNA form, the CDR3 reads TGCGCCAGCAGCCAAGAGCAGGGGCGTTCCTCGGATCAGCCCCAGCATTTT. V gene TRBV4-1 combines with J gene TRBJ1-5, with D perhaps TRBD1 (6 bases). The V gene lost 0 bases and the J gene lost 5 bases, with 17 bases spanning the gap. This CDR3 is built from 17 residues. CDR1 and CDR2 from the germline V gene are MGHRA and YSYEKL.